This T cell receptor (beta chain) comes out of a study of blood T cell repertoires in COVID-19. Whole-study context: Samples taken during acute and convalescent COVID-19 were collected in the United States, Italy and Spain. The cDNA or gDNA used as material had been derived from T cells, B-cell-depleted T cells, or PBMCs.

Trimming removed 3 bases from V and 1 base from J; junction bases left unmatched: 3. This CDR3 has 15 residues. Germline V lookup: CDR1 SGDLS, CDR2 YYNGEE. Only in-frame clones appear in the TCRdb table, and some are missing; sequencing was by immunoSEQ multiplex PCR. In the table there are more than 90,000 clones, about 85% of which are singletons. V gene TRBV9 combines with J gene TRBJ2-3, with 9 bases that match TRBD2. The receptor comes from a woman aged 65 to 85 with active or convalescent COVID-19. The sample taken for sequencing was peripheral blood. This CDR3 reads CASSAASGGTDTQYF. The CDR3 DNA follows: TGTGCCAGCAGCGCCGCTAGCGGGGGCACAGATACGCAGTATTTT.